The present T cell receptor (beta chain) was sequenced within a study of cytomegalovirus exposure and HLA in healthy donors. Study results and limitations: In terms of immune exposure information, only CMV serostatus was available.

With respect to this clone: The antigen is undetermined.

Germline lookup yields CDR1 SGDLS and CDR2 YYNGEE. The CDR3 totals 14 residues. V was pared by 1 base and J by 5 bases, with 4 bases of the junction left unmatched. 13 Jbeta primers and 60 Vbeta primers were used for the PCR. Repertoires were generated with immunoSEQ multiplex PCR, while TCRdb's copy carries only in-frame clones and drops some. The sample consists of more than 150,000 clones, less than 90% of them appearing once. V and J are TRBV9 and TRBJ2-5; 8 bases are a match to TRBD1. This receptor was identified in a man in his fifties or sixties in good health and CMV-seronegative. Material: PBMCs. The CDR3 region is CASSVTGQGETQYF. CDR3 in DNA: TGTGCCAGCAGCGTAACCGGACAGGGTGAGACCCAGTACTTC.